The next 11 T cell receptor beta chains were all read from a single sample in a study of technical replicates of blood from a few donors. Clones were read by immunoSEQ multiplex PCR, and TCRdb kept only the in-frame ones, dropping some. The sample carries some 57,000 clones, more than 95% recorded once. Sequencing input: T cells isolated from PBMCs. These receptors were taken from a human donor in good health.

The rearrangement links TRBV5-1 to TRBJ1-3; D might be TRBD1 (5 bases). The V gene lost 4 bases and the J gene lost 4 bases, with 18 bases spanning the gap. Germline V CDR1 and CDR2: SGHRS, YFSETQ. The CDR3 consists of 16 residues. The CDR3 nucleotides read TGCGCCAGCAGCGTGACAGCAGGTCTCTCCGGAAACACCATATATTTT. Its translation: CASSVTAGLSGNTIYF.

This chain uses TRBV6-5 with TRBJ2-3, with 10 nucleotides matching TRBD2. J lost 4 bases, V lost 4 bases, and 5 bases had no gene match. Germline V gene data show CDR1 as MNHEY and CDR2 as SVGAGI. CDR3 length: 15 amino acids. CDR3 amino acids: CASSSLAGSPDTQYF. The CDR3 nucleotides are TGTGCCAGCAGTTCACTAGCGGGAAGCCCAGATACGCAGTATTTT.

The chain combines TRBV18 with TRBJ1-6; D is undetermined. Looked up from germline, CDR1 is KGHSH and CDR2 is LQKENI. The CDR3 contains 12 residues. Trimming stripped 6 bases from V and 14 bases from J, with 14 bases between. This CDR3 is CASSLGREALHF. The CDR3 DNA reads TGTGCCAGCTCCTTGGGCCGGGAAGCCCTCCACTTT.

The V and J genes are TRBV6-5 and TRBJ1-1; no reliable D call. This CDR3 has 14 residues. CDR1 and CDR2 (germline): MNHEY, SVGAGI. Trimming took off 0 bases at V and 7 bases at J, with 12 bases between the two ends. The CDR3 here is CASSYSSGGDEAFF. For the CDR3, the DNA is TGTGCCAGCAGTTACTCAAGCGGCGGGGATGAAGCTTTCTTT.

This chain connects TRBV10-3 to TRBJ2-2, with 13 bases that match TRBD2. Germline CDR1 is ENHRY and CDR2 is SYGVKD. Trimming removed 0 bases from V and 0 bases from J; junction bases left unmatched: 4. CDR3 length: 19 amino acids. The CDR3 sequence: CAISESWTSGGANTGELFF. CDR3 bases: TGTGCCATCAGTGAGTCATGGACTAGCGGGGGCGCGAACACCGGGGAGCTGTTTTTT.

There are a few counts of this clone. DNA of the CDR3: TGCGCCAGCAGCCAACTAACTGAAGCTTTCTTT. Translated, it gives CASSQLTEAFF. The chain links TRBV4-1 to TRBJ1-1; D unresolved. The length of the CDR3 is 11 residues. Germline V gene sequence: CDR1 MGHRA, CDR2 YSYEKL. The ends were cut back, 2 bases at V and 5 bases at J, with 3 bases in the middle.

This chain connects TRBV25-1 to TRBJ2-7; 10 positions match TRBD1. V lost 3 bases to trimming and J lost 4 bases; unmatched junction nucleotides: 6. The V gene's germline CDR1 is MGHDK and CDR2 SYGVNS. This CDR3 comprises 15 residues. The CDR3 protein is CASSDMDRGTYEQYF. The CDR3 DNA sequence: TGTGCCAGCAGTGATATGGACAGGGGGACTTACGAGCAGTACTTC.

The chain recombines TRBV6-6 with TRBJ2-1; possible D gene TRBD2, 5 bases. CDR1 is MNHNY, CDR2 SVGAGI, per germline (reference sequence). The CDR3 sequence is 14 residues long. Deletions cut 1 base from V and 8 bases from J, with 12 bases between. In DNA, the CDR3 is TGTGCCAGCAGTTACTGGTCGGGAAGGGATGAGCAGTTCTTC. Its translation is CASSYWSGRDEQFF.

V usage is TRBV5-6 and J usage is TRBJ2-4; tentative D call: TRBD2 (6 bases). This CDR3 is built from 17 residues. Germline V gene data show CDR1 as SGHDT and CDR2 as YYEEEE. Trimming removed 4 bases from V and 0 bases from J, with 17 bases in between. CDR3 residues: CASSRGGHSLAKNIQYF. The CDR3, as DNA: TGTGCCAGCAGCCGGGGAGGACATTCCCTAGCCAAAAACATTCAGTACTTC.

The rearrangement joins TRBV28 to TRBJ2-1, with D possibly being TRBD1 or TRBD2 (5 bases each). CDR3 length equals 18 residues. Germline V gene lookup returns CDR1 MDHEN and CDR2 SYDVKM. The germline V and J ends were trimmed by 10 bases and 4 bases, with 29 bases remaining between them. CDR3 sequence: CATRAVGLLGGRYNEQFF. CDR3 sequence (DNA): TGTGCCACCAGGGCGGTGGGTTTACTAGGCGGCAGATACAATGAGCAGTTCTTC.

This sequence joins TRBV11-2 and TRBJ2-1, with 11 bases lining up with TRBD2. This CDR3 is built from 15 residues. CDR1 SGHAT and CDR2 FQNNGV come from the germline V gene. V shed 5 bases, J shed 8 bases, and the junction held 8 bases outside the gene matches. CDR3 in amino acids: CASSTLAGVKHEQFF. As DNA, the CDR3 is TGTGCCAGCAGCACACTAGCGGGAGTGAAACATGAGCAGTTCTTC. The whole variable domain, filled in from reference TRBV11-2 and TRBJ2-1, reads EAGVAQSPRYKIIEKRQSVAFWCNPISGHATLYWYQQILGQGPKLLIQFQNNGVVDDSQLPKDRFSAERLKGVDSTLKIQPAKLEDSAVYLCASSTLAGVKHEQFFGPGTRLTVL.